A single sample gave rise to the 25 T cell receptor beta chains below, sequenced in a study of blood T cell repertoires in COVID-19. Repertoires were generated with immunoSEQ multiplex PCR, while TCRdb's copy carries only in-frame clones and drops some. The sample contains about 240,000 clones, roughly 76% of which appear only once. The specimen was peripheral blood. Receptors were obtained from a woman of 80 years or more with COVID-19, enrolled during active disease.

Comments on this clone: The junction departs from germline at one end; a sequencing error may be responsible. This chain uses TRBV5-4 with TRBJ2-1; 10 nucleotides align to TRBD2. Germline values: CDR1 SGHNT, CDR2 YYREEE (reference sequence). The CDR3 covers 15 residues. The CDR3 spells CASSKPSGGPPEEFF. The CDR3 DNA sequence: TGTGCCAGCAGCAAGCCTAGCGGGGGACCACCTGAGGAGTTCTTC.

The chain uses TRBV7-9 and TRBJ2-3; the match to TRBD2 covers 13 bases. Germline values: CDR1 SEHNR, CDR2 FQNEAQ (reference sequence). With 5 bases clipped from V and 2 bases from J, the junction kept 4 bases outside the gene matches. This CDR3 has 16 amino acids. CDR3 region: CASSHGLAGATDTQYF. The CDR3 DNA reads TGTGCCAGCAGCCACGGACTAGCGGGGGCCACAGATACGCAGTATTTT.

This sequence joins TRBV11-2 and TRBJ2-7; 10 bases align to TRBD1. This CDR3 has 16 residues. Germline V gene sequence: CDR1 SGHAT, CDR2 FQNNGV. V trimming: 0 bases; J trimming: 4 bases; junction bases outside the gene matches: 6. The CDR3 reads CASSLDRGQGLYEQYF. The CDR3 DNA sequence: TGTGCCAGCAGCTTAGATAGGGGACAGGGGCTTTACGAGCAGTACTTC.

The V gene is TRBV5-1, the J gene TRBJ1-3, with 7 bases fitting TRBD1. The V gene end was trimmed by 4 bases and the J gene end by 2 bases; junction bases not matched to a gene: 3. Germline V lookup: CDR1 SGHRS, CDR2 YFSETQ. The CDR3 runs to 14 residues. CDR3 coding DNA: TGCGCCAGCAGCCCAAGGGGGCCTGGAAACACCATATATTTT. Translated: CASSPRGPGNTIYF.

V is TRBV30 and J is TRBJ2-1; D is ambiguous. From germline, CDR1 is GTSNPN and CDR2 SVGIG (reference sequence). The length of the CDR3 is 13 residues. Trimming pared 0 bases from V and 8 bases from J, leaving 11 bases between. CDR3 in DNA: TGTGCCTGGAGTGTATACCCTATAGATGAGCAGTTCTTC. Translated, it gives CAWSVYPIDEQFF.

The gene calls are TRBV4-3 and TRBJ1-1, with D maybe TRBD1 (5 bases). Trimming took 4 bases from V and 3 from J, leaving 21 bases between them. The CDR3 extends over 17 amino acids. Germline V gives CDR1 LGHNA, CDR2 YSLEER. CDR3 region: CASSLLVKAGEDTEAFF. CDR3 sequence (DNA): TGCGCCAGCAGCCTTTTAGTAAAGGCGGGGGAGGACACTGAAGCTTTCTTT.

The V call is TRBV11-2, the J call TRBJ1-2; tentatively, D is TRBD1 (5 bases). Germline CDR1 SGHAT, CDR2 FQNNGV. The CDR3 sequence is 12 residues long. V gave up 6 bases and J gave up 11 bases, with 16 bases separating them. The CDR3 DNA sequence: TGTGCCAGCAGTTCCGGGACTGTCGGGTACACCTTC. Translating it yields CASSSGTVGYTF.

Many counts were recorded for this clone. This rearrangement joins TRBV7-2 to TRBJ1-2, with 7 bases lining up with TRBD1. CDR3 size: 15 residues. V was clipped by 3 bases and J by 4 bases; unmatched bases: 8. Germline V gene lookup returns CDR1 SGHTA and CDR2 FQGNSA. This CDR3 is CASSLSTGTIYGYTF. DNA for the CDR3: TGTGCCAGCAGCTTGTCGACAGGGACCATCTATGGCTACACCTTC.

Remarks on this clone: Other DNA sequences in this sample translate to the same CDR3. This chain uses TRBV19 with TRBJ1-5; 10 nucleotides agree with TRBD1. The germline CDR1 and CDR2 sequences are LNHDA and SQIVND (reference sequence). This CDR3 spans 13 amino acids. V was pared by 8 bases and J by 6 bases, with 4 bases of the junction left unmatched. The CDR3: CASGGQGSQPQHF. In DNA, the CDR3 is TGTGCCAGTGGGGGACAGGGGTCTCAGCCCCAGCATTTT.

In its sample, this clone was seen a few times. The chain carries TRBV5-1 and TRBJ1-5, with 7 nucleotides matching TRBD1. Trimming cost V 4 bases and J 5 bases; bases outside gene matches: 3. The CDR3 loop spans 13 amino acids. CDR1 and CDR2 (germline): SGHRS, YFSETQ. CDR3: CASSIDRDQPQHF. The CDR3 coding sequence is TGCGCCAGCAGCATCGACAGGGATCAGCCCCAGCATTTT.

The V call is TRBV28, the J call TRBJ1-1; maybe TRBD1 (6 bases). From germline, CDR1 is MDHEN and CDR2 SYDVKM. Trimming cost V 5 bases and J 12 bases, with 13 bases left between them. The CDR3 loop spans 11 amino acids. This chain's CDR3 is CASSTRDNPFF. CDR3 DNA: TGTGCCAGCAGTACCCGGGACAATCCTTTCTTT.

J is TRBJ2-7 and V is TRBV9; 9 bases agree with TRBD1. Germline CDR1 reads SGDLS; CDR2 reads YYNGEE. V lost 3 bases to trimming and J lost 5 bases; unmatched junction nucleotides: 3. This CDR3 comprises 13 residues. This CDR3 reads CASSAGTGNEQYF. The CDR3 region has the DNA TGTGCCAGCAGCGCCGGGACAGGGAACGAGCAGTACTTC.

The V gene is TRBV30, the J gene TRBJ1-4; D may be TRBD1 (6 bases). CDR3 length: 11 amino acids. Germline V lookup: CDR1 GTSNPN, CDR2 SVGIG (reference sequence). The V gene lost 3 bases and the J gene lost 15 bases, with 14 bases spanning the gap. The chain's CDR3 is CAWRSEGGVFF. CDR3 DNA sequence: TGTGCCTGGAGATCGGAGGGGGGGGTGTTTTTT. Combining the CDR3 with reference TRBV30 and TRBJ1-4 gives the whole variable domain SQTIHQWPATLVQPVGSPLSLECTVEGTSNPNLYWYRQAAGRGLQLLFYSVGIGQISSEVPQNLSASRPQDRQFILSSKKLLLSDSGFYLCAWRSEGGVFFGSGTQLSVL.

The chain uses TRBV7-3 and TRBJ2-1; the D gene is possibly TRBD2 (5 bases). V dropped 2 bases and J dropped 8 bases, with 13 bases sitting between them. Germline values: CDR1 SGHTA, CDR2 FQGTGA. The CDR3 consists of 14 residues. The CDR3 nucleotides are TGTGCCAGCAGCTTAGCTAGCCTTTCGGATGAGCAGTTCTTC. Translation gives CASSLASLSDEQFF. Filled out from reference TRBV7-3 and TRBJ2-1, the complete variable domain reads GAGVSQTPSNKVTEKGKYVELRCDPISGHTALYWYRQSLGQGPEFLIYFQGTGAADDSGLPNDRFFAVRPEGSVSTLKIQRTERGDSAVYLCASSLASLSDEQFFGPGTRLTVL.

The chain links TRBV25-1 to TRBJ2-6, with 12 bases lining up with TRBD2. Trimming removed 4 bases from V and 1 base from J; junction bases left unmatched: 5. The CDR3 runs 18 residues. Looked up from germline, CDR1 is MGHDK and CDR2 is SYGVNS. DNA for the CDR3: TGTGCCAGCAGTGCACCTAGCGGGGGGGCGTCTGGGGCCAACGTCCTGACTTTC. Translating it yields CASSAPSGGASGANVLTF.

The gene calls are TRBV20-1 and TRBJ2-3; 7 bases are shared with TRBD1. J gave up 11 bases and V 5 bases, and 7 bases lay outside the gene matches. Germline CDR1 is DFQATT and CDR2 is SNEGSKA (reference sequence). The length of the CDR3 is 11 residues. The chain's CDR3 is CSAQGEREQYF. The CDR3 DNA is TGCAGTGCTCAGGGGGAGCGAGAGCAGTATTTT.

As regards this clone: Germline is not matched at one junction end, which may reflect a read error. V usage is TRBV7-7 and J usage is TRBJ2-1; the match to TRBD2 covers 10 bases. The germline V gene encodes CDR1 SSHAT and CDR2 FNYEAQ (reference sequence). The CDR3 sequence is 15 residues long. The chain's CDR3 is CASSVLAGPYNEQFF. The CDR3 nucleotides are TGTGCTAGCAGCGTACTAGCGGGGCCTTACAATGAGCAGTTCTTC.

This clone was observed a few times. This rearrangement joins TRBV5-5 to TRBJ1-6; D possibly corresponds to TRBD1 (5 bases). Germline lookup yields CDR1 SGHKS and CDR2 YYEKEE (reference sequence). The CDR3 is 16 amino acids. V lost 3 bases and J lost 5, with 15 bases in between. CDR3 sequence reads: CASSSMKSGDNSPLHF. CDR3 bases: TGTGCCAGCAGCTCAATGAAGTCGGGGGATAATTCACCCCTCCACTTT.

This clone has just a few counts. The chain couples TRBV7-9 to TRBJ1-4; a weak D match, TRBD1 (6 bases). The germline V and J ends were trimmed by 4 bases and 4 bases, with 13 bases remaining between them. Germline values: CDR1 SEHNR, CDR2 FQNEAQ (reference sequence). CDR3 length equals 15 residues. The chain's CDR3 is CASSSGQNDNEKLFF. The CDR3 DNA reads TGTGCCAGCAGCTCCGGACAGAACGATAATGAAAAACTGTTTTTT.

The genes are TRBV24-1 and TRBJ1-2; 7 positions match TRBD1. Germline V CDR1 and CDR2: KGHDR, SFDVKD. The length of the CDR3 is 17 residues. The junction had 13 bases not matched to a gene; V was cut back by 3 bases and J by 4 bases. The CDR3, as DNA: TGTGCCACCAGTGATCACTACCGACAGGGATCGAGCTATGGCTACACCTTC. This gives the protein CATSDHYRQGSSYGYTF.

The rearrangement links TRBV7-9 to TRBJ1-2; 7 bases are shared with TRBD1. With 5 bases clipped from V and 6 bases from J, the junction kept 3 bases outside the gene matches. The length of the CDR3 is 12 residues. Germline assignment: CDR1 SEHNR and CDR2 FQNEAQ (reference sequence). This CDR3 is CASSDRANGYTF. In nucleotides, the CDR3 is TGTGCCAGCAGCGACAGGGCTAATGGCTACACCTTC.

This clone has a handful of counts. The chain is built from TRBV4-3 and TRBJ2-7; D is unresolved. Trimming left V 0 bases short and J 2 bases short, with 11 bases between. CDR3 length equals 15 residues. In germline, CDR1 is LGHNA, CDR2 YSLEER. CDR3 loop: CASSQDLDLTYEQYF. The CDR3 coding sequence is TGCGCCAGCAGCCAAGATCTTGACTTGACCTACGAGCAGTACTTC.

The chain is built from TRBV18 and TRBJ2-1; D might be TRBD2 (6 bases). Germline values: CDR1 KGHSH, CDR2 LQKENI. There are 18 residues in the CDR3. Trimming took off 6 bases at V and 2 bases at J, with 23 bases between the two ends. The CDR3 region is CASSNLGPSATAYNEQFF. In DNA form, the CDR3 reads TGTGCCAGCTCTAATCTAGGCCCTAGCGCAACTGCCTACAATGAGCAGTTCTTC.

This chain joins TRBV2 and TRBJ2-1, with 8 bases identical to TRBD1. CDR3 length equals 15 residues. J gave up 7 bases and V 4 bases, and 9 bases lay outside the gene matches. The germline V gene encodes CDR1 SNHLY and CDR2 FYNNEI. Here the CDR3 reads CASSGTGILRNEQFF. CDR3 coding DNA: TGTGCCAGCAGTGGGACAGGGATTCTAAGGAATGAGCAGTTCTTC.

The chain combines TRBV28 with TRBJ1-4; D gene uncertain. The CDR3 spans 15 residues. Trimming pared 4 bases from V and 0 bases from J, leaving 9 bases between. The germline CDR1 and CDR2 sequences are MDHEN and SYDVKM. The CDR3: CASSSGRTTNEKLFF. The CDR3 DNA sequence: TGTGCCAGCAGTTCGGGAAGAACAACTAATGAAAAACTGTTTTTT.